This T cell receptor (beta chain) was captured in a study of beta chain features in type 1 diabetes. Study context: Taken together, all samples contributed 90 million to 140 million examined sorted cells. Regarding the study as a whole: The naive, central memory and Treg TCRB repertoires showed an apparent similarity that was greater among patients than among healthy donors.

Points on this clone: What it binds is not known.

CDR1 and CDR2 (germline): SGHRS, YFSETQ. The CDR3 length is 14 residues. Trimming took 4 bases from V and 3 from J; bases not matched to a gene: 3. Staining for CD45RO/CCR7/CD25/CD127/CD95/CD27 allowed sorting of CD4+ naive, central memory, regulatory and stem cell-like memory cells. Purity exceeded 98% in all sorted populations. What was sequenced were expressed TCRB transcripts, since all of the isolated RNA had been reverse transcribed. Profiling relied on immunoSEQ multiplex PCR, and the TCRdb table lists in-frame clones only, not all of them. Of around 240,000 clones in the sample, over 7.5% were seen once.

This TCR was recovered from a woman between 18 and 29 years old in good health. The chain joins TRBV5-1 to TRBJ2-3; 9 nucleotides match TRBD1. Sequencing was done on a sample of naive CD4+ T cells from blood. Here the CDR3 reads CASSVDRGTDTQYF. The CDR3 DNA reads TGCGCCAGCAGCGTTGACAGGGGGACAGATACGCAGTATTTT.